Each of the 27 T cell receptor beta chains below was sequenced from the same sample in a study of blood T cells in healthy people across ages. With a J-beta primer mix and a sample-barcoded 5' primer, a second PCR ran 7 to 11 cycles. TCRdb reprocessed the 5' RACE reads with MiXCR, giving one entry per CDR3 protein. The table includes 1.5 million to 2 million distinct CDR3 sequences, just under 50% detected once. What was sequenced was blood. Source of these receptors: a woman between 40 and 50 years old in good health.

This rearrangement joins TRBV20-1 to TRBJ2-7; 8 nucleotides agree with TRBD1. The trim removed 6 bases at V and 6 bases at J, leaving 7 bases unmatched. Per the germline V gene, CDR1 is DFQATT and CDR2 is SNEGSKA (reference sequence). This CDR3 region has 12 residues. The CDR3 DNA is TGCAGTGCGGGGACAGGTGCCGGCGAGCAGTACTTC. It specifies CSAGTGAGEQYF.

This chain joins TRBV6-5 and TRBJ1-6, with D hard to call. The CDR3 runs 13 residues. The V end lost 5 bases, the J end lost 8 bases, and 10 bases lay between the germline ends. From germline, CDR1 is MNHEY and CDR2 SVGAGI. CDR3 protein: CASSKTRHSPLHF. The CDR3 DNA sequence: TGTGCCAGCAGTAAGACACGTCATTCACCCCTCCACTTT.

For this clonotype: One end of the junction is discordant with germline, which a read error may explain. This chain uses TRBV29-1 with TRBJ1-2; tentatively, D is TRBD1 (6 bases). Germline assignment: CDR1 SQVTM and CDR2 ANQGSEA. The CDR3 runs to 12 residues. The CDR3 loop reads CSVEGRGYGHTF. The CDR3 DNA sequence: TGCAGCGTTGAAGGCAGGGGCTATGGCCACACCTTC.

The chain employs TRBV6-5 and TRBJ2-1, with 7 positions matching TRBD2. The junction had 9 bases not matched to a gene; V was cut back by 5 bases and J by 11 bases. The CDR3 is 13 amino acids. Per germline, CDR1 MNHEY and CDR2 SVGAGI. The CDR3 reads CASSDGVGGKQFF. CDR3 sequence (DNA): TGTGCCAGCAGTGACGGGGTGGGGGGGAAGCAGTTCTTC.

The chain is built from TRBV28 and TRBJ1-2; D unclear. The CDR3 loop spans 13 amino acids. CDR1 MDHEN and CDR2 SYDVKM come from the germline V gene. Trimming stripped 7 bases from V and 8 bases from J, with 17 bases between. This CDR3 reads CASTRGGERGYTF. The CDR3 DNA reads TGTGCCAGCACCCGCGGTGGGGAAAGGGGCTACACCTTC.

In DNA form, the CDR3 reads TGCAGCGTTAACGGGGATAGCTCTGGGGCCAACGTCCTGACTTTC. Its translation is CSVNGDSSGANVLTF. This chain connects TRBV29-1 to TRBJ2-6; weak D call: TRBD2 (5 bases). With 5 bases removed from V and 0 bases from J, the gap between germline ends came to 11 bases. Germline CDR1 is SQVTM and CDR2 is ANQGSEA. The CDR3 length is 15 residues.

This chain joins TRBV7-2 and TRBJ1-4; D gene ambiguous. CDR3 length equals 15 residues. V was clipped by 0 bases and J by 4 bases, with 9 bases between them. Per germline, CDR1 SGHTA and CDR2 FQGNSA. CDR3 amino acids: CASSLALRNNEKLFF. DNA of the CDR3: TGTGCCAGCAGCTTAGCGTTACGGAATAATGAAAAACTGTTTTTT.

This clonotype was observed a handful of times. The chain is built from TRBV29-1 and TRBJ1-2; D gene uncertain. V shed 4 bases and J shed 5 bases, with 11 bases lying between them. This CDR3 is 12 amino acids long. CDR1 is SQVTM, CDR2 ANQGSEA, per germline. The CDR3 loop is CSVVGARYGYTF. The DNA of the CDR3 is TGCAGCGTTGTTGGCGCCCGGTATGGCTACACCTTC.

This clonotype was detected ten times or more. The rearrangement links TRBV7-2 to TRBJ2-7; 7 bases match TRBD1. Germline loops: CDR1 SGHTA, CDR2 FQGNSA. V lost 0 bases, J lost 3 bases, and 5 bases stayed unmatched. This CDR3 is 15 amino acids long. The CDR3 loop is CASSLAGTANYEQYF. The DNA for the CDR3 is TGTGCCAGCAGCTTAGCGGGGACAGCAAACTACGAGCAGTACTTC.

This clonotype appeared a few times. This chain uses TRBV11-2 with TRBJ2-3; D is possibly TRBD1 or TRBD2 (7 bases each). The CDR3 totals 16 residues. Trimming took 0 bases from V and 6 from J, leaving 16 bases between them. Germline CDR1 reads SGHAT; CDR2 reads FQNNGV. The CDR3 is CASSLEPGGGVDTQYF. CDR3 DNA: TGTGCCAGCAGCTTAGAGCCAGGGGGGGGGGTGGATACGCAGTATTTT.

The chain employs TRBV7-2 and TRBJ2-1; D is unclear. The V end lost 1 base, the J end lost 0 bases, and 7 bases lay between the germline ends. The length of the CDR3 is 15 residues. Germline CDR1 is SGHTA and CDR2 is FQGNSA. The CDR3 DNA is TGTGCCAGCAGCTTAGAGAAGAGCTCCTACAATGAGCAGTTCTTC. It specifies CASSLEKSSYNEQFF.

The V call is TRBV10-3, the J call TRBJ2-5; tentatively, D is TRBD1 (5 bases). The DNA end is more similar to TRBJ2-1, so the J call may be wrong. Germline assignment: CDR1 ENHRY and CDR2 SYGVKD. This CDR3 region has 15 residues. The CDR3 DNA follows: TGTGCCATCAGTCAACTCCACCCAGGGTCAGAGACCCAGTTCTTC. Residues: CAISQLHPGSETQFF.

This clonotype was found once. The chain employs TRBV7-2 and TRBJ1-2, with 9 bases lining up with TRBD1. V lost 5 bases to trimming and J lost 5 bases; unmatched junction nucleotides: 6. Germline-derived CDR1 and CDR2 are SGHTA and FQGNSA. The CDR3 covers 14 residues. The CDR3 DNA follows: TGTGCCAGCAGCGTCGACGGGACAGGGTATGGCTACACCTTC. This codes for CASSVDGTGYGYTF.

V and J are TRBV18 and TRBJ2-7, with D perhaps given as TRBD1 or TRBD2 (5 bases each). The CDR3 totals 15 residues. Germline V gene lookup returns CDR1 KGHSH and CDR2 LQKENI. The germline V and J ends were trimmed by 2 bases and 2 bases, with 13 bases remaining between them. Here the CDR3 reads CASSPERGGTYEQYF. CDR3 coding DNA: TGTGCCAGCTCACCAGAGAGGGGTGGAACCTACGAGCAGTACTTC.

The chain recombines TRBV5-6 with TRBJ1-5; 10 nucleotides align to TRBD1. CDR1 SGHDT and CDR2 YYEEEE come from the germline V gene. The CDR3 loop spans 14 amino acids. V was pared by 3 bases and J by 5 bases, with 2 bases of the junction left unmatched. This CDR3 is CASSWGTGDQPQHF. The CDR3 DNA is TGTGCCAGCAGCTGGGGGACAGGGGATCAGCCCCAGCATTTT. The variable domain in full, completed from reference TRBV5-6 and TRBJ1-5, reads DAGVTQSPTHLIKTRGQQVTLRCSPKSGHDTVSWYQQALGQGPQFIFQYYEEEERQRGNFPDRFSGHQFPNYSSELNVNALLLGDSALYLCASSWGTGDQPQHFGDGTRLSIL.

This clonotype was recorded a few times. This sequence joins TRBV6-2 or TRBV6-3 and TRBJ2-6, with D possibly matching TRBD1 (5 bases). With 6 bases removed from V and 0 bases from J, the gap between germline ends came to 21 bases. This CDR3 is built from 19 residues. The germline V gene has CDR1 MNHEY and CDR2 SVGEGT. CDR3 coding DNA: TGTGCCAGCAGACGTCTCCCCTTGACAGTCAACTCTGGGGCCAACGTCCTGACTTTC. Its protein is CASRRLPLTVNSGANVLTF.

V is TRBV6-5 and J is TRBJ2-1; no clear D. V was trimmed by 6 bases and J by 0 bases, leaving 15 bases between them. The CDR3 totals 16 residues. The germline gives CDR1 MNHEY, CDR2 SVGAGI. CDR3: CASRGSRTSSYNEQFF. DNA for the CDR3: TGTGCCAGCAGGGGTTCGCGCACCAGCTCCTACAATGAGCAGTTCTTC.

The gene calls are TRBV12-3 or TRBV12-4 and TRBJ2-7; D is uncertain. The CDR3 has 11 amino acids. The germline V and J ends were trimmed by 5 bases and 3 bases, with 5 bases remaining between them. The CDR3 region has the DNA TGTGCCAGCAGTATATTCTACGAGCAGTACTTC. It is translated as CASSIFYEQYF.

The rearrangement links TRBV7-6 to TRBJ2-4; 12 bases line up with TRBD2. The J call may be incorrect, as the DNA end agrees better with TRBJ2-5. The length of the CDR3 is 15 residues. Germline-derived CDR1 and CDR2 are SGHVS and FNYEAQ. In DNA, the CDR3 is TGTGCCAGCAGCACTAGCGGGGGGTTCCAAGAGACCCAGTACTTC. It translates to CASSTSGGFQETQYF.

The CDR3 region has the DNA TGTGCCAGCAGGACACCGGGACAGGGTGGTTCGGACGCTGAAGCTTTCTTT. Amino acid sequence: CASRTPGQGGSDAEAFF. The chain couples TRBV12-3 or TRBV12-4 to TRBJ1-1; TRBD1 agrees at 9 bases. There are 17 residues in the CDR3. J gave up 6 bases and V 6 bases, and 17 bases lay outside the gene matches.

J is TRBJ1-5 and V is TRBV4-1; 8 bases map to TRBD1. CDR3 length: 17 residues. Per germline, CDR1 MGHRA and CDR2 YSYEKL. V lost 5 bases to trimming and J lost 1 base; unmatched junction nucleotides: 10. The CDR3, as DNA: TGCGCCAGCAGCGATAACTCGCAGGGGGCGAGCAATCAGCCCCAGCATTTT. Encoded protein: CASSDNSQGASNQPQHF.

The CDR3 here is CATTGFNQPQHF. The CDR3, as DNA: TGTGCCACGACAGGGTTCAATCAGCCCCAGCATTTT. V gene TRBV28 combines with J gene TRBJ1-5, with 7 nucleotides matching TRBD1. J gave up 3 bases and V 10 bases, and 3 bases lay outside the gene matches. CDR1 is MDHEN, CDR2 SYDVKM, per germline. This CDR3 is built from 12 residues.

As concerns this clonotype: A single base separates this from a much larger clone, so it may be a read error. CDR3 sequence: CSVDVGTGSVEQYF. CDR3 DNA sequence: TGCAGCGTTGACGTCGGGACAGGGTCAGTCGAGCAGTACTTC. The gene calls are TRBV29-1 and TRBJ2-4, with TRBD1 identical over 9 bases. The J call may not be correct, given that the DNA end is closer to TRBJ2-7. From germline, CDR1 is SQVTM and CDR2 ANQGSEA. This CDR3 has 14 amino acids.

This clonotype was seen a few times. The CDR3 sequence: CASRDTGPTEAFF. The CDR3 DNA is TGTGCCAGCAGGGACACAGGGCCCACTGAAGCTTTCTTT. V is TRBV6-6 and J is TRBJ1-1, with a possible D match to TRBD1 (6 bases). The germline V gene has CDR1 MNHNY and CDR2 SVGAGI (reference sequence). The CDR3 is made up of 13 amino acids. V was trimmed by 6 bases and J by 4 bases, leaving 12 bases between them.

This clonotype was counted a few times. The rearrangement links TRBV24-1 to TRBJ1-1; 7 bases align to TRBD1. Trimming at V came to 8 bases and at J to 1 base, leaving 3 bases not matched to a gene. Germline CDR1 is KGHDR and CDR2 is SFDVKD. The CDR3 loop spans 13 amino acids. The CDR3 DNA reads TGTGCCACCACAAACAGGGGGAACACTGAAGCTTTCTTT. Amino acid sequence: CATTNRGNTEAFF.

The V call is TRBV6-1, the J call TRBJ2-7; D is perhaps TRBD1 (6 bases). Per the germline V gene, CDR1 is MNHNS and CDR2 is SASEGT. The CDR3 covers 16 residues. The germline V and J ends were trimmed by 2 bases and 3 bases, with 17 bases remaining between them. This CDR3 reads CASSEWGTLQGYEQYF. CDR3 sequence (DNA): TGTGCCAGCAGTGAATGGGGGACACTCCAGGGCTACGAGCAGTACTTC.

The J gene is TRBJ2-3, the V gene TRBV24-1, with D possibly TRBD2 on 6 matching bases. Germline V gives CDR1 KGHDR, CDR2 SFDVKD. Trimming left V 6 bases short and J 3 bases short, with 12 bases between. There are 14 residues in the CDR3. CDR3 residues: CATSSRLETDTQYF. The DNA of the CDR3 is TGTGCCACCAGTAGCAGACTAGAGACAGATACGCAGTATTTT.